This T cell receptor beta chain is drawn from a study of T cell responses to AZD1222 COVID-19 vaccine. The study, taken as a whole, reports: Donors, mostly white British, included more females; clonal diversity was possibly underestimated.

On this clone itself: The antigen remains unidentified.

This table comes from immunoSEQ multiplex PCR, and its TCRdb copy is limited to in-frame clones, with some not included. Of some 92,000 clones in the sample, 90% to 95% were seen once. The material sequenced was peripheral blood, taken on day 0 of AZD1222 vaccination. The receptor comes from an adult in good health.

CDR3 coding DNA: TGTGCCAGCAGCTCCTCAGGGGCAACCACTGAAGCTTTCTTT. Protein sequence: CASSSSGATTEAFF. The J gene is TRBJ1-1, the V gene TRBV7-8; D may be TRBD1 (6 bases). This CDR3 has 14 amino acids. From germline, CDR1 is SGHVS and CDR2 FQNEAQ. V was cut by 4 bases and J by 4 bases, with 13 bases left in between.